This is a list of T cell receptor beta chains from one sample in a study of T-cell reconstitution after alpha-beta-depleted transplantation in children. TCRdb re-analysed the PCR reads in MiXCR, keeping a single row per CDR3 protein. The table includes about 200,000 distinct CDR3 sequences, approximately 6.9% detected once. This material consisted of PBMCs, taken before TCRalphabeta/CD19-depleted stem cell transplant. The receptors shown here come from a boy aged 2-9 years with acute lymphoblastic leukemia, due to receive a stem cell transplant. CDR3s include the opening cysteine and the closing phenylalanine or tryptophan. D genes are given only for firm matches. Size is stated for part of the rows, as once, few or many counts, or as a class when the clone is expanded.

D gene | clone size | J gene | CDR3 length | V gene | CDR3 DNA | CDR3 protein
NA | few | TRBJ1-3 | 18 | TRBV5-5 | TGTGCCAGCAGCCGGAACTCGCTGGACACAGGACCTGGAAACACCATATATTTT | CASSRNSLDTGPGNTIYF
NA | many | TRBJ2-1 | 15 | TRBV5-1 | TGCGCCAGCAGCTTGGTGGTGGACTCCTACAATGAGCAGTTCTTC | CASSLVVDSYNEQFF
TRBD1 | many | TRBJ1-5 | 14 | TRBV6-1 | TGTGCCAGCAGTGTATCGGGACAGAATCAGCCCCAGCATTTT | CASSVSGQNQPQHF
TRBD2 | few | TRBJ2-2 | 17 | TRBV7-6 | TGTGCCAGCAGCTTATTCCTATCTAGCGGGGGGCCCGGGGAGCTGTTTTTT | CASSLFLSSGGPGELFF
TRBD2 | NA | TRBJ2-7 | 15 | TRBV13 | TGTGCCAGCAGCTTAGGGAGCGGGGGGGCCTACGAGCAGTACTTC | CASSLGSGGAYEQYF
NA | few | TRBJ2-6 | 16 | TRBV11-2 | TGTGCCAGCAGCTTAACAAGGGATTCTGGGGCCAACGTCCTGACTTTC | CASSLTRDSGANVLTF
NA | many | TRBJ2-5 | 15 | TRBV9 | TGTGCCAGCAGCGTAGGAGGGCGCAAGAAAGAGACCCAGTACTTC | CASSVGGRKKETQYF
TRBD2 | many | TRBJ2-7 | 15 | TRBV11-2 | TGTGCCAGCAGCTCCGGGACTAGCGGTTTCTACGAGCAGTACTTC | CASSSGTSGFYEQYF
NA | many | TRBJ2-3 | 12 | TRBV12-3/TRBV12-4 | TGTGCCAGCAGTCAGCCTGCAGATACGCAGTATTTT | CASSQPADTQYF
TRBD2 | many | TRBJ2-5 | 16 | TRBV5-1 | TGCGCCAGCAGCTTCAGGACTAGCGGGGACCAAGAGACCCAGTACTTC | CASSFRTSGDQETQYF
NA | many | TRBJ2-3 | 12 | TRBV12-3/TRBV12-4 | TGTGCCAGCAGCAGTCAGGGATATGGGCAGTATTTT | CASSSQGYGQYF
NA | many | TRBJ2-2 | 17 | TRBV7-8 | TGTGCCAGCAGCTTACTGGACAGCGTATTTAACACCGGGGAGCTGTTTTTT | CASSLLDSVFNTGELFF
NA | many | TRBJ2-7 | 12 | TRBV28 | TGTGCCAGCACAACCGGGGGATACGAGCAGTACTTC | CASTTGGYEQYF
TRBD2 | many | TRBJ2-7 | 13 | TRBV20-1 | TGCAGTGTGTGGGCTAGCGGGAGCTACGAGCAGTACTTC | CSVWASGSYEQYF
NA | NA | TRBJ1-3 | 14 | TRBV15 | TGTGCCACCAGCGTCGACGGTTCTGGAAACACCATATATTTT | CATSVDGSGNTIYF
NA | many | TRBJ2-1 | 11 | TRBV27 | TGTGCCAGCATCTTCTACAATGAGCAGTTCTTC | CASIFYNEQFF
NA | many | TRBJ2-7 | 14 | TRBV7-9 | TGTGCCAGCAGTGGGCAGGGTGCGTCCTACGAGCAGTACTTC | CASSGQGASYEQYF
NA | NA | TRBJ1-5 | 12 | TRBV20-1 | TGCAGTGCCAAGGGCCCTGGTCAGCCCCAGCATTTT | CSAKGPGQPQHF
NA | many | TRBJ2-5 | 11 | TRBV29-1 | TGCAGCGCCGACCTTATGAAGACCCAGTACTTC | CSADLMKTQYF
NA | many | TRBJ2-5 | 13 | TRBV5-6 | TGTGCCAGCAGCTATCGGGTGGGTGAGACCCAGTACTTC | CASSYRVGETQYF
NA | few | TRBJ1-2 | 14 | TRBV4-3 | TGCGCCAGCAAGGGAGTTCGGGATTTCGGCGGCTACACCTTC | CASKGVRDFGGYTF
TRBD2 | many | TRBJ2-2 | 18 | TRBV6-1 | TGTGCCAGCAGCCATCGGTCAGCGGGGGGACCCAACACCGGGGAGCTGTTTTTT | CASSHRSAGGPNTGELFF
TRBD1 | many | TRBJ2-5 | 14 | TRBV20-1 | TGCAGTGCTAGGGACAGGCGTAACCAAGAGACCCAGTACTTC | CSARDRRNQETQYF
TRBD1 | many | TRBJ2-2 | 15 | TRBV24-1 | TGTGCCACCAGTGATAAAGGACAGGGGACCGGGGAGCTGTTTTTT | CATSDKGQGTGELFF
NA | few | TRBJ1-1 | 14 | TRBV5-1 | TGCGCCAGCAGCTTAAGGGGCGAGAACACTGAAGCTTTCTTT | CASSLRGENTEAFF
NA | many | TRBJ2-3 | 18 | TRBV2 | TGTGCCAGCAGTCGCAGCCAGGTCGGGGGATTAGCCACAGATACGCAGTATTTT | CASSRSQVGGLATDTQYF
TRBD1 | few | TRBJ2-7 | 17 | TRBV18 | TGTGCCAGCTCACCCCCCCGACAGGGACAGGGGCGGTACGAGCAGTACTTC | CASSPPRQGQGRYEQYF
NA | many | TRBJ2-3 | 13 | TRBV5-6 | TGTGCCAGCAGCTCCGAAAGCACAGATACGCAGTATTTT | CASSSESTDTQYF
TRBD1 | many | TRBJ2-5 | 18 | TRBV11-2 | TGTGCCAGCAGCCTCCGGGACAGGGGACGATCGGACCAAGAGACCCAGTACTTC | CASSLRDRGRSDQETQYF
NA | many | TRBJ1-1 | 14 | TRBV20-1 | TGCAGTGCTAGCCAAAGAGGGATGAACACTGAAGCTTTCTTT | CSASQRGMNTEAFF
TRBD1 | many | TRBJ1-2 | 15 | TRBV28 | TGTGCCAGCAGCCGGGGGACAGCGTCAAACTATGGCTACACCTTC | CASSRGTASNYGYTF